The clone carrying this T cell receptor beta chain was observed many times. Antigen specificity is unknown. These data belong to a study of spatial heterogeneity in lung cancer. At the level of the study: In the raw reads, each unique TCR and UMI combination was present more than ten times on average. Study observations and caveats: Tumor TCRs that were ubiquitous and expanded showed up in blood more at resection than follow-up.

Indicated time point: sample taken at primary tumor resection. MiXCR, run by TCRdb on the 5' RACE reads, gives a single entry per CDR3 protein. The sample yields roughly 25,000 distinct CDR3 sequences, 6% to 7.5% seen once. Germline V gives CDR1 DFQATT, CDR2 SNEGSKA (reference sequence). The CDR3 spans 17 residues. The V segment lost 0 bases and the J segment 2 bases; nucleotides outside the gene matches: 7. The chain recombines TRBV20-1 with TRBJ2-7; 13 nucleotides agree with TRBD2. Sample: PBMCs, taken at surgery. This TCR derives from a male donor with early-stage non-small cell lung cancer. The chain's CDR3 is CSARDRTSGSIPYEQYF. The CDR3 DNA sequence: TGCAGTGCTAGAGATCGGACTAGCGGGAGTATCCCCTACGAGCAGTACTTC.